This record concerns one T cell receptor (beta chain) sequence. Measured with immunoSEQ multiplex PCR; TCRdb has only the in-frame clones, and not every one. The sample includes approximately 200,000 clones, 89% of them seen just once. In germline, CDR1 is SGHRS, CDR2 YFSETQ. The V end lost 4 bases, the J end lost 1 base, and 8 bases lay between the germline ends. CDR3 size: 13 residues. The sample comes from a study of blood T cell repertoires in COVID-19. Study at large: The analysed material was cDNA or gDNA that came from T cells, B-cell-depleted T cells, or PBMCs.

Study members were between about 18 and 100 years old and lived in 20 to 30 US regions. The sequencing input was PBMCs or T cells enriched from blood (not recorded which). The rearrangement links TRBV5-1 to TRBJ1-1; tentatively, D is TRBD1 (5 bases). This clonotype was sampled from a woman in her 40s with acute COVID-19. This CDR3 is CASSEDRNTEAFF. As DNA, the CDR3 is TGCGCCAGCAGCGAAGACAGGAACACTGAAGCTTTCTTT.